The subject of this entry is one TCR beta chain. In the authors' methods: Estimated nucleated cell counts came from reference gene primer amplification. Sequenced by immunoSEQ multiplex PCR; TCRdb stores in-frame clones only, minus some. That table gives V, J and clone size, and the DNA gave D and trimming. The table includes around 57,000 clones, about 91% detected once. This specimen comes from a study of blood T cell repertoires in COVID-19. In the study overall: Researchers got acute and convalescent COVID-19 samples from the United States, Italy and Spain.

The length of the CDR3 is 14 residues. Per germline, CDR1 SGHDT and CDR2 YYEEEE. V was clipped by 6 bases and J by 0 bases, with 10 bases between them. Sequencing was carried out using peripheral blood. The chain has TRBV5-6 and TRBJ2-1; D is undetermined. The origin of this receptor is a woman aged 80 or older with active COVID-19. For the CDR3, the DNA is TGTGCCAGCACCGAACTTAGCTCCTACAATGAGCAGTTCTTC. Its protein product is CASTELSSYNEQFF.